These 15 T cell receptor beta chains share one sample of origin, sequenced in a study of blood T cell repertoires in COVID-19. The data were produced by immunoSEQ multiplex PCR, yet TCRdb's version contains in-frame clones alone and is incomplete. The table shows 40,000 to 60,000 clones, with 65% to 85% occurring only once. Material for sequencing was peripheral blood. The receptors stem from a man aged 45 to 65 with acute or convalescent COVID-19.

The V gene is TRBV5-1, the J gene TRBJ2-2; D remains unclear. Germline V gives CDR1 SGHRS, CDR2 YFSETQ. This CDR3 has 13 amino acids. Trimming removed 5 bases from V and 4 bases from J, with 9 bases in between. The CDR3 loop reads CASSDGVTGELFF. CDR3 in DNA: TGCGCCAGCAGTGACGGAGTCACCGGGGAGCTGTTTTTT.

V is TRBV6-6 and J is TRBJ1-2; 11 bases match TRBD1. Germline loops: CDR1 MNHNY, CDR2 SVGAGI (reference sequence). The trim removed 1 base at V and 8 bases at J, leaving 9 bases unmatched. The CDR3 totals 16 residues. CDR3 DNA: TGTGCCAGCAGTTACTTGTCCCGGGACAGGGGGTTAGGCTACACCTTC. Its protein product is CASSYLSRDRGLGYTF.

This chain links TRBV4-2 with TRBJ1-6; 7 positions match TRBD1. J lost 9 bases, V lost 4 bases, and 9 bases had no gene match. This CDR3 has 15 amino acids. Germline V gene sequence: CDR1 LGHNA, CDR2 YNFKEQ. In DNA, the CDR3 is TGTGCCAGCAGCCGGGACAGCGATCGGGTTTCACCCCTCCACTTT. It is translated as CASSRDSDRVSPLHF.

The J gene is TRBJ2-2, the V gene TRBV2; 7 nucleotides line up with TRBD1. Looked up from germline, CDR1 is SNHLY and CDR2 is FYNNEI. The CDR3 is 15 amino acids. V was pared by 6 bases and J by 3 bases, with 7 bases of the junction left unmatched. In DNA, the CDR3 is TGTGCCAGCAGCGCAGGGGGTGGATACACCGGGGAGCTGTTTTTT. Translation gives CASSAGGGYTGELFF.

The V gene is TRBV4-3, the J gene TRBJ2-1; 12 nucleotides match TRBD2. The ends lost 3 bases at V and 3 bases at J; junction bases unmatched: 3. The CDR3 covers 16 residues. Germline V gene data show CDR1 as LGHNA and CDR2 as YSLEER. In DNA form, the CDR3 reads TGCGCCAGCAGCCAGAGACTAGCGGGAGACTACAATGAGCAGTTCTTC. Protein: CASSQRLAGDYNEQFF.

The V and J genes are TRBV19 and TRBJ2-7; D is undetermined. The CDR3 is 13 amino acids. Germline CDR1 is LNHDA and CDR2 is SQIVND (reference sequence). The V end lost 3 bases, the J end lost 2 bases, and 8 bases lay between the germline ends. This CDR3 reads CASSMLGPYEQYF. The CDR3 DNA follows: TGTGCCAGTAGTATGCTGGGCCCCTACGAGCAGTACTTC.

The chain has TRBV11-2 and TRBJ2-7; D unresolved. The CDR3 sequence is 13 residues long. Germline lookup yields CDR1 SGHAT and CDR2 FQNNGV. Between the trimmed V and J ends, which lost 1 base and 4 bases, there was a span of 8 bases. The CDR3 coding sequence is TGTGCCAGCAGCTTAGTCCCCGTTTACGAGCAGTACTTC. Its protein is CASSLVPVYEQYF.

The chain links TRBV11-2 to TRBJ1-6; weak D call: TRBD1 (6 bases). Germline V lookup: CDR1 SGHAT, CDR2 FQNNGV. V dropped 1 base and J dropped 11 bases, with 18 bases sitting between them. This CDR3 contains 16 residues. The CDR3, as DNA: TGTGCCAGCAGCTTAGTAGAAGGGGGGGCCCTAACACCCCTCCACTTT. This sequence encodes CASSLVEGGALTPLHF.

The chain joins TRBV28 to TRBJ1-4, with 7 nucleotides matching TRBD1. There are 16 residues in the CDR3. V shed 4 bases and J 3 bases; nucleotides not matched to a gene: 8. Looked up from germline, CDR1 is MDHEN and CDR2 is SYDVKM. The CDR3 is CASSSTGKKANEKLFF. For the CDR3, the DNA is TGTGCCAGCAGTTCGACAGGGAAAAAGGCTAATGAAAAACTGTTTTTT.

V and J are TRBV6-2 or TRBV6-3 and TRBJ2-7, with D unclear. Germline assignment: CDR1 MNHEY and CDR2 SVGEGT. There are 14 residues in the CDR3. Trimming removed 0 bases from V and 7 bases from J, with 13 bases in between. CDR3 in amino acids: CASSYSYRREEQYF. The DNA for the CDR3 is TGTGCCAGCAGTTACTCGTATCGAAGAGAAGAGCAGTACTTC.

In this sample, this clone turned up a few times. V and J are TRBV7-2 and TRBJ2-1, with unresolved D. This CDR3 is 14 amino acids long. The germline V gene encodes CDR1 SGHTA and CDR2 FQGNSA. Trimming left V 5 bases short and J 10 bases short, with 18 bases between. In DNA, the CDR3 is TGTGCCAGCAGCCCAGTCACTACTCTAGTGGAGCAGTTCTTC. Its translation: CASSPVTTLVEQFF.

This clone occurred a few times. CDR3 residues: CASSQDRLGGVDGYTF. DNA of the CDR3: TGCGCCAGCAGCCAAGATCGATTAGGGGGAGTGGATGGCTACACCTTC. The gene calls are TRBV4-1 and TRBJ1-2; D perhaps matches TRBD1 (6 bases). CDR3 length equals 16 residues. Looked up from germline, CDR1 is MGHRA and CDR2 is YSYEKL. V shed 0 bases and J shed 6 bases, with 17 bases lying between them.

V is TRBV6-2 or TRBV6-3 and J is TRBJ1-1, with D maybe TRBD1 (6 bases). In germline, CDR1 is MNHEY, CDR2 SVGEGT. The V end was cut by 0 bases, the J end by 8 bases, with 10 bases between. This CDR3 is 13 amino acids long. This CDR3 reads CASSYSPDREAFF. CDR3 sequence (DNA): TGTGCCAGCAGTTACTCGCCCGACAGGGAAGCTTTCTTT.

This clone was seen a few times. The chain is built from TRBV7-2 and TRBJ2-1; 8 positions agree with TRBD1. The junction had 3 bases not matched to a gene; V was cut back by 1 base and J by 4 bases. CDR3 length: 15 residues. CDR1 SGHTA and CDR2 FQGNSA come from the germline V gene. CDR3 nucleotide sequence: TGTGCCAGCAGCTTAGGCAGGGGGCTTTACAATGAGCAGTTCTTC. It is translated as CASSLGRGLYNEQFF.

CDR3 sequence reads: CASSVGQGSYEQYF. The DNA of the CDR3 is TGTGCCAGCAGCGTAGGGCAGGGGTCCTACGAGCAGTACTTC. This sequence joins TRBV11-3 and TRBJ2-7, with D possibly TRBD1 on 6 matching bases. Trimming removed 5 bases at V and 1 base at J, with 12 bases between. This CDR3 has 14 residues. The germline CDR1 and CDR2 sequences are SGHNT and YENEEA.